This T cell receptor (beta chain) was recovered during a study of T-cell memory formation after mild COVID-19. From the 5' RACE reads, TCRdb called clonotypes with MiXCR, one entry per CDR3 protein. This sample yields a few hundred thousand distinct CDR3 sequences, of which about a sixth are seen a single time; around 21% belongs to the top ten. Turning to this clonotype: Its matching antigen is unknown.

Study-wide results and caveats: Cross-reactive memory appears to have joined, as suggested by some responding clones showing up in pre-infection memory. Contracting CD4+ clones sat mainly in CM and EM; CD8+ in EMRA. For second-wave clones that peaked at day 37, SARS-CoV-2 specificity went unverified.

The sequencing sample was made of PBMCs or a T cell subset sorted from them (not recorded which). This receptor was obtained from a man younger than 35 who had mild COVID-19 (a few samples of this study predate the infection). Cell type and time point are not known.

CDR3 region: CASSLTFTGELFF. The CDR3 DNA reads TGTGCCAGCAGCTTGACTTTTACCGGGGAGCTGTTTTTT. The chain is built from TRBV5-6 and TRBJ2-2; D gene uncertain. CDR3 size: 13 residues. The V end was cut by 1 base, the J end by 5 bases, with 6 bases between. Germline values: CDR1 SGHDT, CDR2 YYEEEE.